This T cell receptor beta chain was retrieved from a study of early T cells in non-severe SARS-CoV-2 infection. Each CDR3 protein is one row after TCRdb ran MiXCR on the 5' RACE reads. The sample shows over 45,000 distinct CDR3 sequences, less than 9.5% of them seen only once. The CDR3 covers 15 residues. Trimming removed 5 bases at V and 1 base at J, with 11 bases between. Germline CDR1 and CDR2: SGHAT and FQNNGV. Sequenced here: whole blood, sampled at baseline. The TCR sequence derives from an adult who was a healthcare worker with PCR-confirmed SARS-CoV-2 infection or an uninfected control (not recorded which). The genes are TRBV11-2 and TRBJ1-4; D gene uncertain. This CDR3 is CASSPGELTNEKLFF. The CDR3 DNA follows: TGTGCCAGCAGCCCCGGAGAACTAACTAATGAAAAACTGTTTTTT. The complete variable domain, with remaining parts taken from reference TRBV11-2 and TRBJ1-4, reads EAGVAQSPRYKIIEKRQSVAFWCNPISGHATLYWYQQILGQGPKLLIQFQNNGVVDDSQLPKDRFSAERLKGVDSTLKIQPAKLEDSAVYLCASSPGELTNEKLFFGSGTQLSVL.